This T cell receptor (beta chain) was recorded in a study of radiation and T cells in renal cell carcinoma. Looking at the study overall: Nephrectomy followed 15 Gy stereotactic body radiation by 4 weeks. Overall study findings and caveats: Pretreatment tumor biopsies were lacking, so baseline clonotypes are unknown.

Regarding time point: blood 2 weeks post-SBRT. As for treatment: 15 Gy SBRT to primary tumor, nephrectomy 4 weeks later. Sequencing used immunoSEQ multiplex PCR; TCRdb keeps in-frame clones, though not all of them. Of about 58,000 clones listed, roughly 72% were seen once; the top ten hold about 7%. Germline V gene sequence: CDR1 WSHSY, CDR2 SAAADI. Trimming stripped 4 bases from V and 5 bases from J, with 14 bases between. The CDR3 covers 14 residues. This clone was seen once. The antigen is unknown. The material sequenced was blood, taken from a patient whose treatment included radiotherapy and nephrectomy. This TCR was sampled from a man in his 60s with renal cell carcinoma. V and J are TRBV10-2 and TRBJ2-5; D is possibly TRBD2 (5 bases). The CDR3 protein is CASSGVSGGETQYF. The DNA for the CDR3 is TGCGCCAGCAGTGGGGTATCGGGCGGGGAGACCCAGTACTTC.